Below, 23 T cell receptor beta chains from the same sample are listed, as sequenced in a study of CD8 T cells in ankylosing spondylitis. Study results and limitations: A motif of fewer than ten highly homologous TCR beta variants was seen as apparently characteristic of ankylosing spondylitis blood.

The antigens these receptors bind are not known. TCRdb processed the 5' RACE reads anew with MiXCR; each CDR3 protein has one entry. Of 500,000 to 550,000 distinct CDR3 sequences listed, 10% to 15% are singletons. The sequencing sample was made of blood, either unsorted or a sorted T cell fraction (not recorded which). Every receptor here comes from a male donor with ankylosing spondylitis.

The CDR3 bases are TGTGCCAGCAGTCGAAAGGGGGCGGAAGCTTTCTTT. Amino acid sequence: CASSRKGAEAFF. The chain combines TRBV6-5 with TRBJ1-1; 7 bases map to TRBD1. After removal of 5 bases from V and 8 bases from J, the junction contained 5 bases not matched to a gene. This CDR3 is built from 12 residues. Germline V gives CDR1 MNHEY, CDR2 SVGAGI.

The chain has TRBV10-3 and TRBJ1-2; 9 nucleotides align to TRBD1. With 4 bases clipped from V and 8 bases from J, the junction kept 11 bases outside the gene matches. The V gene's germline CDR1 is ENHRY and CDR2 SYGVKD. The CDR3 totals 15 residues. CDR3 region: CAISGQGGKQQGYTF. The CDR3 DNA follows: TGTGCCATCAGTGGACAGGGGGGCAAGCAGCAGGGCTACACCTTC.

This clonotype was recorded many times. The gene calls are TRBV20-1 and TRBJ2-1; a possible D gene is TRBD1 (6 bases). V shed 0 bases and J shed 7 bases, with 19 bases lying between them. The V gene's germline CDR1 is DFQATT and CDR2 SNEGSKA (reference sequence). The CDR3 spans 16 residues. Here the CDR3 reads CSARDHRQDSRNEQFF. The CDR3 DNA reads TGCAGTGCTAGAGATCATAGACAGGATTCTAGGAATGAGCAGTTCTTC.

This clonotype was seen at least ten times. This chain links TRBV20-1 with TRBJ2-1; TRBD2 agrees at 8 bases. The CDR3 contains 13 residues. Trimming cost V 6 bases and J 6 bases; bases outside gene matches: 7. Germline values: CDR1 DFQATT, CDR2 SNEGSKA (reference sequence). This chain's CDR3 is CSAILAEPNEQFF. CDR3 in DNA: TGCAGTGCGATACTAGCGGAACCCAATGAGCAGTTCTTC.

This clonotype was detected ten times or more. The chain recombines TRBV15 with TRBJ2-2, with D perhaps TRBD2 (6 bases). From germline, CDR1 is LNHNV and CDR2 YYDKDF (reference sequence). CDR3 length: 14 residues. Deletions cut 3 bases from V and 4 bases from J, with 9 bases between. This chain's CDR3 is CATSREGFTGELFF. The CDR3 nucleotides are TGTGCCACCAGCAGGGAGGGGTTCACCGGGGAGCTGTTTTTT.

This clonotype was seen at least ten times. The chain employs TRBV20-1 and TRBJ1-1, with TRBD1 identical over 8 bases. Per germline, CDR1 DFQATT and CDR2 SNEGSKA (reference sequence). The CDR3 sequence is 13 residues long. V trimming: 6 bases; J trimming: 4 bases; junction bases outside the gene matches: 7. The CDR3 region has the DNA TGCAGTGCCCCTGACAGGGGCTTCACTGAAGCTTTCTTT. Translating it yields CSAPDRGFTEAFF.

There are a few counts of this clonotype. V is TRBV7-9 and J is TRBJ1-1; D is unresolved. Trimming removed 3 bases from V and 5 bases from J, with 13 bases in between. CDR1 and CDR2 (germline): SEHNR, FQNEAQ (reference sequence). CDR3 length: 14 amino acids. DNA for the CDR3: TGTGCCAGCAGCTTCCGTGACACCAGGACTGAAGCTTTCTTT. It is translated as CASSFRDTRTEAFF.

The sample holds many counts of this clonotype. This chain links TRBV7-2 with TRBJ2-5, with D possibly matching TRBD2 (6 bases). This CDR3 contains 14 residues. Trimming pared 1 base from V and 9 bases from J, leaving 15 bases between. Germline CDR1 SGHTA, CDR2 FQGNSA. The CDR3 nucleotides are TGTGCCAGCAGCTTAGAGGGGACTGCTAAGGCCCAGTACTTC. Amino acid sequence: CASSLEGTAKAQYF.

The sample holds many counts of this clonotype. V gene TRBV5-1 combines with J gene TRBJ2-3; 9 bases match TRBD1. Germline CDR1 is SGHRS and CDR2 is YFSETQ. With V trimmed by 4 bases and J by 1 base, 7 bases remained unmatched. This CDR3 is built from 16 residues. CDR3 protein: CASSPGDRAGTDTQYF. As DNA, the CDR3 is TGCGCCAGCAGCCCCGGGGACAGGGCCGGCACAGATACGCAGTATTTT. Full variable domain (rest looked up from reference TRBV5-1 and TRBJ2-3): KAGVTQTPRYLIKTRGQQVTLSCSPISGHRSVSWYQQTPGQGLQFLFEYFSETQRNKGNFPGRFSGRQFSNSRSEMNVSTLELGDSALYLCASSPGDRAGTDTQYFGPGTRLTVL.

V and J are TRBV12-3 or TRBV12-4 and TRBJ2-7; D not resolved. The CDR3 is made up of 13 amino acids. V lost 3 bases, J lost 3 bases, and 9 bases lay in between. CDR3 region: CASSLSRYYEQYF. As DNA, the CDR3 is TGTGCCAGCAGTTTGTCCAGATACTACGAGCAGTACTTC.

The CDR3 loop reads CASSLDGARNEQFF. The CDR3 DNA reads as TGCGCCAGCAGCTTGGACGGGGCGAGGAATGAGCAGTTCTTC. The chain couples TRBV5-1 to TRBJ2-1; D may correspond to TRBD1 or TRBD2 (5 bases each). Germline V gives CDR1 SGHRS, CDR2 YFSETQ. This CDR3 is built from 14 residues. V was pared by 0 bases and J by 7 bases, with 11 bases between.

This clonotype was picked up many times. J is TRBJ2-2 and V is TRBV5-1; no firm D call. CDR1 SGHRS and CDR2 YFSETQ come from the germline V gene. The CDR3 sequence is 14 residues long. V was clipped by 0 bases and J by 1 base, with 4 bases between them. DNA of the CDR3: TGCGCCAGCAGCTTGGCCCAGAACACCGGGGAGCTGTTTTTT. It encodes CASSLAQNTGELFF. The complete variable domain, with remaining parts taken from reference TRBV5-1 and TRBJ2-2, reads KAGVTQTPRYLIKTRGQQVTLSCSPISGHRSVSWYQQTPGQGLQFLFEYFSETQRNKGNFPGRFSGRQFSNSRSEMNVSTLELGDSALYLCASSLAQNTGELFFGEGSRLTVL.

This clonotype was observed at least ten times. The CDR3 DNA reads TGTGCCAGCAGCAGACGTACTGAGCAGTTCTTC. Its protein product is CASSRRTEQFF. The rearrangement uses TRBV7-9 and TRBJ2-1; D call uncertain. Germline-derived CDR1 and CDR2 are SEHNR and FQNEAQ (reference sequence). This CDR3 is built from 11 residues. V was pared by 5 bases and J by 9 bases, with 8 bases between.

This clonotype has a handful of counts. This rearrangement joins TRBV5-1 to TRBJ2-5; the D call may be TRBD1 or TRBD2 (5 bases each). The CDR3 sequence is 14 residues long. Trimming shortened V by 3 bases and J by 5 bases, and 14 bases separated the two germline ends. CDR1 is SGHRS, CDR2 YFSETQ, per germline. The CDR3 nucleotides read TGCGCCAGCAGCTCGGGACCCGACCGTGAGACCCAGTACTTC. Its protein product is CASSSGPDRETQYF.

This clonotype has only a few counts. The chain carries TRBV27 and TRBJ2-2, with D possibly matching TRBD1 (6 bases). Deletions cut 4 bases from V and 3 bases from J, with 9 bases between. The CDR3 is 14 residues long. CDR1 and CDR2 (germline): MNHEY, SMNVEV (reference sequence). CDR3 coding DNA: TGTGCCAGCAGTTCCGGACAGCACACCGGGGAGCTGTTTTTT. This sequence encodes CASSSGQHTGELFF.

This clonotype was recorded a few times. This chain uses TRBV20-1 with TRBJ2-2; a possible D gene is TRBD2 (7 bases). CDR1 is DFQATT and CDR2 is SNEGSKA in the germline V gene (reference sequence). The CDR3 length is 14 residues. V was shortened by 0 bases and J by 10 bases, with 15 bases between the two germline ends. This CDR3 reads CSAREGGGAQELFF. The CDR3 DNA follows: TGCAGTGCTAGAGAAGGGGGGGGGGCCCAGGAGCTGTTTTTT.

This clonotype was detected many times. The chain is built from TRBV5-1 and TRBJ1-5; TRBD1 aligns across 7 bases. The V and J ends lost 0 bases and 2 bases, in that order; junction bases with no gene match: 2. CDR1 and CDR2 from the germline V gene are SGHRS and YFSETQ. The CDR3 runs to 15 residues. CDR3 loop: CASSLEGARNQPQHF. The CDR3 coding sequence is TGCGCCAGCAGCTTGGAGGGGGCTCGCAATCAGCCCCAGCATTTT.

The rearrangement links TRBV12-3 or TRBV12-4 to TRBJ1-4; 7 bases match TRBD1. Trimming took 4 bases from V and 5 from J; bases not matched to a gene: 13. This CDR3 has 17 amino acids. This chain's CDR3 is CASSSLRLGTDNEKLFF. The CDR3 coding sequence is TGTGCCAGCAGTTCCCTACGACTTGGGACAGACAATGAAAAACTGTTTTTT.

This clonotype was observed a handful of times. V usage is TRBV7-8 and J usage is TRBJ2-3, with 7 bases aligning to TRBD2. V lost 1 base to trimming and J lost 5 bases; unmatched junction nucleotides: 6. The CDR3 length is 15 residues. In germline, CDR1 is SGHVS, CDR2 FQNEAQ. The CDR3 reads CASSLEAGAVDTQYF. The CDR3 nucleotides are TGTGCCAGCAGCTTAGAGGCGGGAGCGGTAGATACGCAGTATTTT. The full variable domain, rest sourced from reference TRBV7-8 and TRBJ2-3, is GAGVSQSPRYKVAKRGQDVALRCDPISGHVSLFWYQQALGQGPEFLTYFQNEAQLDKSGLPSDRFFAERPEGSVSTLKIQRTQQEDSAVYLCASSLEAGAVDTQYFGPGTRLTVL.

The chain joins TRBV20-1 to TRBJ2-2; D is undetermined. Germline V gene sequence: CDR1 DFQATT, CDR2 SNEGSKA (reference sequence). This CDR3 spans 14 amino acids. V was shortened by 3 bases and J by 1 base, with 9 bases between the two germline ends. The CDR3 bases are TGCAGTGCTAGCGTGGGTTGGAACACCGGGGAGCTGTTTTTT. Its protein is CSASVGWNTGELFF.

J is TRBJ2-3 and V is TRBV5-4, with TRBD2 as a possible D gene (5 bases). The CDR3 has 14 amino acids. Trimming removed 4 bases from V and 0 bases from J, with 9 bases in between. The germline CDR1 and CDR2 sequences are SGHNT and YYREEE (reference sequence). CDR3 nucleotides: TGTGCCAGCAGCGGAAGGACTAGCACAGATACGCAGTATTTT. Its protein is CASSGRTSTDTQYF.

This clonotype has more than one count but fewer than ten. This chain links TRBV6-2 or TRBV6-3 with TRBJ1-2; D is uncertain. Germline loops: CDR1 MNHEY, CDR2 SVGEGT. V dropped 2 bases and J dropped 2 bases, with 9 bases sitting between them. The length of the CDR3 is 14 residues. Written as DNA, the CDR3 is TGTGCCAGCAGTTACGTGGGCGGAAACTATGGCTACACCTTC. It encodes CASSYVGGNYGYTF.

The rearrangement links TRBV4-2 to TRBJ2-1; 10 bases are shared with TRBD2. Germline V gene lookup returns CDR1 LGHNA and CDR2 YNFKEQ. The CDR3 sequence is 16 residues long. Germline trimming cut 0 bases from V and 6 bases from J; bases unmatched to any gene: 5. Here the CDR3 reads CASSQDQAGGPNEQFF. CDR3 nucleotide sequence: TGTGCCAGCAGCCAAGATCAAGCGGGAGGGCCCAATGAGCAGTTCTTC.